These 28 T cell receptor beta chains were sequenced from one sample in a study of T-cell reconstitution after alpha-beta-depleted transplantation in children. Preparation of the TCRbeta library involved a method that used unique molecular identifiers. In TCRdb, the PCR reads were re-called with MiXCR into one record per CDR3 protein. The table has fewer than 85,000 distinct CDR3 sequences, 13% to 15% seen once. The sample here was PBMCs, mostly from graft donor cells, taken 180 days after TCRalphabeta/CD19-depleted stem cell transplant. These receptors came from a male patient between 2 and 15 years old who had a stem cell transplant for acute lymphoblastic leukemia, so the T cells may come from the graft donor.

This clonotype rates as medium-sized. The gene calls are TRBV7-3 and TRBJ2-2; D gene uncertain. V dropped 6 bases and J dropped 3 bases, with 2 bases sitting between them. The CDR3 is made up of 11 amino acids. CDR1 is SGHTA and CDR2 is FQGTGA in the germline V gene. CDR3 region: CASSHTGELFF. The CDR3 region has the DNA TGTGCCAGCAGTCACACCGGGGAGCTGTTTTTT.

The rearrangement joins TRBV25-1 to TRBJ2-1, with D possibly called TRBD1 or TRBD2 (6 bases each). Trimming left V 6 bases short and J 4 bases short, with 19 bases between. Germline assignment: CDR1 MGHDK and CDR2 SYGVNS. CDR3 length: 16 residues. Written as DNA, the CDR3 is TGTGCCAGCAGCCCAGGGGTGGGGGGTCAGTACAATGAGCAGTTCTTC. This codes for CASSPGVGGQYNEQFF.

This clonotype was observed a handful of times. The rearrangement uses TRBV5-1 and TRBJ2-4; D is perhaps TRBD1 or TRBD2 (5 bases each). V was shortened by 3 bases and J by 1 base, with 5 bases between the two germline ends. Germline CDR1 SGHRS, CDR2 YFSETQ. The CDR3 is 13 amino acids. This chain's CDR3 is CASSWGAKNIQYF. The CDR3 bases are TGCGCCAGCAGCTGGGGGGCCAAAAACATTCAGTACTTC.

The chain employs TRBV7-2 and TRBJ2-3; D perhaps matches TRBD2 (7 bases). CDR3 length: 19 amino acids. Looked up from germline, CDR1 is SGHTA and CDR2 is FQGNSA. Trimming took 3 bases from V and 0 from J, leaving 22 bases between them. For the CDR3, the DNA is TGTGCCAGCAGCTTGCGGGAGTGGGGGCTTACCCTCAGCACAGATACGCAGTATTTT. Protein product: CASSLREWGLTLSTDTQYF.

This clonotype occurred many times. This sequence joins TRBV12-3 or TRBV12-4 and TRBJ2-7, with 9 nucleotides matching TRBD1. V was clipped by 3 bases and J by 3 bases; unmatched bases: 0. This CDR3 has 13 amino acids. CDR3 protein: CASSLTGGYEQYF. The DNA for the CDR3 is TGTGCCAGCAGTTTGACAGGGGGCTACGAGCAGTACTTC.

This clonotype was observed a few times. The V and J genes are TRBV29-1 and TRBJ2-5, with no clear D. CDR1 is SQVTM, CDR2 ANQGSEA, per germline. V lost 4 bases, J lost 5 bases, and 11 bases lay in between. The CDR3 totals 12 residues. The CDR3 spells CSVGPRSETQYF. CDR3 bases: TGCAGCGTTGGCCCCCGATCGGAGACCCAGTACTTC. The full variable domain, completed using reference TRBV29-1 and TRBJ2-5, is SAVISQKPSRDICQRGTSLTIQCQVDSQVTMMFWYRQQPGQSLTLIATANQGSEATYESGFVIDKFPISRPNLTFSTLTVSNMSPEDSSIYLCSVGPRSETQYFGPGTRLLVL.

This clonotype appeared a few times. V and J are TRBV6-5 and TRBJ1-1, with D perhaps matching TRBD1 (6 bases). Trimming removed 2 bases at V and 0 bases at J, with 13 bases between. The CDR3 totals 16 residues. The V gene's germline CDR1 is MNHEY and CDR2 SVGAGI. The CDR3 DNA sequence: TGTGCCAGCAGTTACAAAAGGGGGGGGATGAACACTGAAGCTTTCTTT. Protein sequence: CASSYKRGGMNTEAFF.

This clonotype showed up many times. The CDR3 loop is CASSFSRGRETQYF. The CDR3 coding sequence is TGTGCCAGCAGTTTTTCGAGGGGGCGGGAGACCCAGTACTTC. The V call is TRBV7-2, the J call TRBJ2-5; TRBD1 matches 7 bases. In germline, CDR1 is SGHTA, CDR2 FQGNSA. The V gene end was trimmed by 6 bases and the J gene end by 5 bases; junction bases not matched to a gene: 9. CDR3 length: 14 residues.

The rearrangement links TRBV4-3 to TRBJ1-4; possibly TRBD1 for D (5 bases). The germline CDR1 and CDR2 sequences are LGHNA and YSLEER. The V gene lost 0 bases and the J gene lost 7 bases, with 15 bases spanning the gap. This CDR3 has 16 residues. The CDR3 sequence: CASSQDFGGFGEKLFF. CDR3 DNA: TGCGCCAGCAGCCAAGATTTCGGGGGATTCGGTGAAAAACTGTTTTTT.

The genes are TRBV20-1 and TRBJ2-7; D might be TRBD1 (5 bases). V lost 3 bases and J 4 bases, leaving 7 bases between the germline ends. The CDR3 runs 11 residues. CDR1 is DFQATT, CDR2 SNEGSKA, per germline (reference sequence). CDR3 nucleotide sequence: TGCAGTGCTAGGCGACAGTACGAGCAGTACTTC. Translation: CSARRQYEQYF.

This clonotype was seen only a few times. The chain combines TRBV7-9 with TRBJ2-2; no firm D call. V gave up 5 bases and J gave up 6 bases, with 4 bases separating them. Germline V gene data show CDR1 as SEHNR and CDR2 as FQNEAQ (reference sequence). The CDR3 consists of 11 residues. The DNA of the CDR3 is TGTGCCAGCAGCATTCCCGGGGAGCTGTTTTTT. Protein product: CASSIPGELFF.

Turning to this clonotype: It may be a read error: a sequence one base away is much more abundant. V gene TRBV5-1 combines with J gene TRBJ1-1; D possibly corresponds to TRBD1 (5 bases). The CDR3 sequence is 13 residues long. Germline CDR1 reads SGHRS; CDR2 reads YFSETQ. Trimming shortened V by 0 bases and J by 3 bases, and 6 bases separated the two germline ends. The CDR3 spells CASSLGGDTEAFF. The DNA of the CDR3 is TGCGCCAGCAGCTTGGGAGGGGACACTGAAGCTTTCTTT.

The gene calls are TRBV2 and TRBJ2-3; no clear D. The V gene's germline CDR1 is SNHLY and CDR2 FYNNEI. CDR3 length equals 13 residues. The ends were cut back, 8 bases at V and 3 bases at J, with 12 bases in the middle. CDR3 in DNA: TGTGCCAGCGGGCAGCCCTGGACAGATACGCAGTATTTT. Protein product: CASGQPWTDTQYF. Full variable domain (rest looked up from reference TRBV2 and TRBJ2-3): EPEVTQTPSHQVTQMGQEVILRCVPISNHLYFYWYRQILGQKVEFLVSFYNNEISEKSEIFDDQFSVERPDGSNFTLKIRSTKLEDSAMYFCASGQPWTDTQYFGPGTRLTVL.

This clonotype showed up many times. The chain couples TRBV7-6 to TRBJ2-3, with 8 bases that match TRBD1. This CDR3 has 15 residues. Germline V gene lookup returns CDR1 SGHVS and CDR2 FNYEAQ. Germline trimming cut 5 bases from V and 3 bases from J; bases unmatched to any gene: 7. The CDR3 nucleotides are TGTGCCAGCAGCCCCAGGGGGCGCCGAACAGATACGCAGTATTTT. Its protein is CASSPRGRRTDTQYF.

This clonotype was observed a few times. The gene calls are TRBV11-2 and TRBJ2-3; possible D gene TRBD1, 6 bases. This CDR3 spans 15 amino acids. The V and J ends lost 2 bases and 0 bases respectively, with 9 bases between them. Germline V gene data show CDR1 as SGHAT and CDR2 as FQNNGV. The CDR3 DNA sequence: TGTGCCAGCAGCTTATGGGGACATAGCACAGATACGCAGTATTTT. This encodes CASSLWGHSTDTQYF.

As regards this clonotype: The junction and the germline gene differ at one end; a read error may be behind it. The CDR3 sequence: CAAGLPFGNTTYF. The CDR3 region has the DNA TGTGCAGCAGGGCTCCCGTTTGGAAACACCACATATTTT. The J gene is TRBJ1-3, the V gene TRBV7-2; possible D gene TRBD1, 5 bases. This CDR3 spans 13 amino acids. From germline, CDR1 is SGHTA and CDR2 FQGNSA.

This clonotype has just a few counts. This chain joins TRBV25-1 and TRBJ2-7, with D uncertain. The CDR3 runs to 9 residues. Germline CDR1 is MGHDK and CDR2 is SYGVNS. Trimming cost V 11 bases and J 2 bases, with 4 bases left between them. CDR3 protein: CASPYEQYF. CDR3 sequence (DNA): TGTGCCTCTCCCTACGAGCAGTACTTC.

In regard to this clonotype: A much larger clone sits a single nucleotide away, making a read error possible. J is TRBJ2-5 and V is TRBV5-1; weak D call: TRBD1 (6 bases). The germline gives CDR1 SGHRS, CDR2 YFSETQ. The length of the CDR3 is 14 residues. Trimming removed 7 bases from V and 5 bases from J, with 18 bases in between. DNA of the CDR3: TGCGCCAGCGGCGTTGACAGGACGGAGGAGACCCAGTACTTC. It encodes CASGVDRTEETQYF. The full variable domain, in which reference TRBV5-1 and TRBJ2-5 provide the parts outside the CDR3, is KAGVTQTPRYLIKTRGQQVTLSCSPISGHRSVSWYQQTPGQGLQFLFEYFSETQRNKGNFPGRFSGRQFSNSRSEMNVSTLELGDSALYLCASGVDRTEETQYFGPGTRLLVL.

The gene calls are TRBV6-1 and TRBJ2-3, with D possibly matching TRBD2 (6 bases). V lost 3 bases and J 11 bases, leaving 12 bases between the germline ends. CDR3 length: 12 residues. Germline values: CDR1 MNHNS, CDR2 SASEGT. The CDR3 DNA follows: TGTGCCAGCAGTGACAGGGTGGGAGGGCAGTATTTT. Its protein product is CASSDRVGGQYF.

The table lists this clonotype with many counts. The chain combines TRBV15 with TRBJ2-2, with 10 bases matching TRBD1. CDR1 is LNHNV, CDR2 YYDKDF, per germline (reference sequence). There are 17 residues in the CDR3. With 3 bases clipped from V and 3 bases from J, the junction kept 7 bases outside the gene matches. The CDR3 nucleotides are TGTGCCACCAGCAGTTCCTTCGGGACAGGGGACACCGGGGAGCTGTTTTTT. It is translated as CATSSSFGTGDTGELFF.

This clonotype was detected a few times. This rearrangement joins TRBV4-3 to TRBJ2-3, with D possibly being TRBD2 (5 bases). V shed 0 bases and J shed 6 bases, with 16 bases lying between them. CDR1 LGHNA and CDR2 YSLEER come from the germline V gene. CDR3 size: 16 residues. As DNA, the CDR3 is TGCGCCAGCAGCCAAGATTTGACTACCGGGGTCGATACGCAGTATTTT. Translated, it gives CASSQDLTTGVDTQYF.

The sample holds many counts of this clonotype. The V gene is TRBV20-1, the J gene TRBJ2-7; TRBD2 matches 7 bases. The germline V gene encodes CDR1 DFQATT and CDR2 SNEGSKA (reference sequence). J lost 7 bases, V lost 5 bases, and 11 bases had no gene match. This CDR3 has 13 amino acids. CDR3 in amino acids: CSAEPGGGREQYF. CDR3 nucleotides: TGCAGTGCTGAGCCGGGAGGAGGACGGGAGCAGTACTTC.

CDR3 DNA: TGCAGTGCGATCCGTAGTGAGGGGTCCTACGAGCAGTACTTC. This codes for CSAIRSEGSYEQYF. V gene TRBV20-1 combines with J gene TRBJ2-7; D possibly matches TRBD1 or TRBD2 (5 bases each). This CDR3 comprises 14 residues. Trimming cost V 6 bases and J 1 base, with 16 bases left between them. The germline V gene has CDR1 DFQATT and CDR2 SNEGSKA (reference sequence).

The genes are TRBV20-1 and TRBJ1-2; tentative D call: TRBD1 (5 bases). The CDR3 has 14 residues. V lost 0 bases to trimming and J lost 8 bases, with 16 bases between them. The germline V gene encodes CDR1 DFQATT and CDR2 SNEGSKA (reference sequence). CDR3 coding DNA: TGCAGTGCTAGAGAAGGGGCCTCCTGGGGGGGCTACACCTTC. Protein sequence: CSAREGASWGGYTF.

On this clonotype: This could be a read error, since a much larger clone is one nucleotide away. The CDR3: CASSSRQGTKEAQYF. DNA for the CDR3: TGTGCCAGCAGCTCCAGACAGGGGACGAAAGAGGCCCAGTACTTC. This chain uses TRBV11-2 with TRBJ2-5; 8 nucleotides align to TRBD1. The CDR3 is made up of 15 amino acids. Germline assignment: CDR1 SGHAT and CDR2 FQNNGV.

This clonotype was observed a few times. This chain uses TRBV5-1 with TRBJ1-1; TRBD1 matches at 11 bases. J was trimmed by 5 bases and V by 1 base; bases with no gene match: 10. CDR1 is SGHRS, CDR2 YFSETQ, per germline. The CDR3 length is 17 residues. CDR3 sequence reads: CASSLHLGTGGKTEAFF. The CDR3 nucleotides are TGCGCCAGCAGCTTGCATTTGGGGACAGGGGGAAAAACTGAAGCTTTCTTT. Filled out from reference TRBV5-1 and TRBJ1-1, the complete variable domain reads KAGVTQTPRYLIKTRGQQVTLSCSPISGHRSVSWYQQTPGQGLQFLFEYFSETQRNKGNFPGRFSGRQFSNSRSEMNVSTLELGDSALYLCASSLHLGTGGKTEAFFGQGTRLTVV.

J is TRBJ2-3 and V is TRBV2; D may be TRBD1 or TRBD2 (7 bases each). Germline assignment: CDR1 SNHLY and CDR2 FYNNEI. The V end was cut by 8 bases, the J end by 5 bases, with 17 bases between. The CDR3 covers 14 residues. The CDR3 nucleotides read TGTGCCAGCTTCCGTGACAGGGAGGGAGATACGCAGTATTTT. It codes for CASFRDREGDTQYF.

This clonotype was recorded many times. This chain uses TRBV7-9 with TRBJ1-6; possibly TRBD1 for D (5 bases). Germline assignment: CDR1 SEHNR and CDR2 FQNEAQ (reference sequence). V was trimmed by 7 bases and J by 8 bases, leaving 15 bases between them. The length of the CDR3 is 14 residues. This CDR3 reads CASKRMGLDSPLHF. CDR3 in DNA: TGTGCCAGCAAGAGAATGGGGCTTGATTCACCCCTCCACTTT. The complete variable domain, with remaining parts taken from reference TRBV7-9 and TRBJ1-6, reads DTGVSQNPRHKITKRGQNVTFRCDPISEHNRLYWYRQTLGQGPEFLTYFQNEAQLEKSRLLSDRFSAERPKGSFSTLEIQRTEQGDSAMYLCASKRMGLDSPLHFGNGTRLTVT.